A single sample is the source of the 2 T cell receptor beta chains below, sequenced in a study of blood T cells in healthy people across ages. A second PCR, run for roughly 7 to 12 cycles, used a sample-barcoded 5' primer plus a J-beta primer mix. In TCRdb, the 5' RACE reads were re-called with MiXCR into one record per CDR3 protein. The sample has hundreds of thousands of distinct CDR3 sequences, roughly 49% seen once. The sample comprised blood. These receptors came from a woman in her fifties or sixties in good health.

This sequence joins TRBV6-2 or TRBV6-3 and TRBJ1-6; D is ambiguous. Germline-derived CDR1 and CDR2 are MNHEY and SVGEGT. V lost 2 bases, J lost 10 bases, and 12 bases lay in between. This CDR3 is built from 14 residues. The CDR3 region has the DNA TGTGCCAGCAGTTACCAAGGGTTCAGCTCACCCCTCCACTTT. Its translation is CASSYQGFSSPLHF.

V usage is TRBV12-3 or TRBV12-4 and J usage is TRBJ1-4, with D possibly being TRBD1 (5 bases). Trimming left V 5 bases short and J 8 bases short, with 15 bases between. The CDR3 has 14 residues. The CDR3, as DNA: TGTGCCAGCAGTAGAGACGGGGCAGAGGAAAAACTGTTTTTT. Protein: CASSRDGAEEKLFF.